These 13 T cell receptor beta chains share one sample of origin, sequenced in a study of shared clonotypes between healthy human individuals. The assay was immunoSEQ multiplex PCR, and TCRdb's table has in-frame clones only and misses some. The data hold 650,000 to 700,000 clones, with 90% observed a single time. The sequenced sample consisted of memory CD8+ T cells from PBMCs. Indicated subset: CD45RO+ cells pooled with CCR7-negative TemRA cells. These receptor sequences come from a man aged 18 to 30 in good health. Some clones in this sample may be carry-over from other donors' samples.

The V gene is TRBV2, the J gene TRBJ2-2, with D maybe TRBD2 (5 bases). The V and J ends lost 7 bases and 0 bases respectively, with 9 bases between them. This CDR3 spans 14 amino acids. CDR1 and CDR2 (germline): SNHLY, FYNNEI. The CDR3 spells CASKRNANTGELFF. CDR3 nucleotides: TGTGCCAGCAAGCGGAACGCGAACACCGGGGAGCTGTTTTTT.

The J gene is TRBJ2-1, the V gene TRBV19, with D possibly TRBD2 on 6 matching bases. The CDR3 totals 11 residues. The germline CDR1 and CDR2 sequences are LNHDA and SQIVND (reference sequence). Trimming removed 8 bases from V and 10 bases from J, with 12 bases in between. The CDR3 region is CASRGSGEQFF. CDR3 DNA: TGTGCCAGTCGGGGGTCTGGGGAGCAGTTCTTC.

This clone was counted ten times or more. The chain has TRBV19 and TRBJ2-1; 7 bases agree with TRBD1. CDR3 length equals 14 residues. Looked up from germline, CDR1 is LNHDA and CDR2 is SQIVND (reference sequence). The V gene end was trimmed by 5 bases and the J gene end by 9 bases; junction bases not matched to a gene: 10. CDR3 sequence reads: CASSPGTVSSEQFF. As DNA, the CDR3 is TGTGCCAGTAGTCCCGGGACAGTCTCCTCTGAGCAGTTCTTC.

The chain carries TRBV10-3 and TRBJ1-1; maybe TRBD1 (5 bases). V was pared by 6 bases and J by 1 base, with 9 bases between. The CDR3 runs to 13 residues. Germline V gene data show CDR1 as ENHRY and CDR2 as SYGVKD. The DNA for the CDR3 is TGTGCCATCAGGGGGCGGGGGAACACTGAAGCTTTCTTT. Protein sequence: CAIRGRGNTEAFF.

This clone was seen just once. This chain connects TRBV9 to TRBJ2-1; 7 bases are a match to TRBD2. CDR1 is SGDLS, CDR2 YYNGEE, per germline. With V trimmed by 4 bases and J by 2 bases, 12 bases remained unmatched. CDR3 length equals 17 residues. CDR3 amino acids: CASSPTSVIGTYNEQFF. DNA of the CDR3: TGTGCCAGCAGCCCCACTAGCGTCATCGGCACCTACAATGAGCAGTTCTTC.

The gene calls are TRBV10-3 and TRBJ2-1, with 9 positions matching TRBD2. This CDR3 spans 22 amino acids. CDR1 is ENHRY and CDR2 is SYGVKD in the germline V gene. The ends lost 5 bases at V and 2 bases at J; junction bases unmatched: 25. The CDR3 region is CAISMTSGIKTLPALTYNEQFF. CDR3 in DNA: TGTGCCATCAGTATGACTAGCGGAATTAAAACCTTACCCGCTCTAACCTACAATGAGCAGTTCTTC.

V and J are TRBV25-1 and TRBJ2-1; 10 bases are shared with TRBD1. Germline loops: CDR1 MGHDK, CDR2 SYGVNS. V lost 6 bases, J lost 12 bases, and 11 bases stayed unmatched. CDR3 length: 14 amino acids. CDR3 amino acids: CASSRDRGAPGQFF. CDR3 nucleotide sequence: TGTGCCAGCAGCCGGGACAGGGGAGCCCCAGGGCAGTTCTTC.

The V call is TRBV5-1, the J call TRBJ2-7, with TRBD2 matching 8 bases. There are 15 residues in the CDR3. The germline V gene has CDR1 SGHRS and CDR2 YFSETQ. The junction had 13 bases not matched to a gene; V was cut back by 4 bases and J by 7 bases. The CDR3 sequence is CASSPTGTSSYEQYF. CDR3 nucleotides: TGCGCCAGCAGCCCGACCGGGACTAGTTCATATGAGCAGTACTTC.

The chain links TRBV6-1 to TRBJ2-7; TRBD2 matches 7 bases. Trimming removed 7 bases from V and 4 bases from J; junction bases left unmatched: 10. CDR3 length: 14 residues. Germline CDR1 is MNHNS and CDR2 is SASEGT. CDR3 coding DNA: TGTGCCAGCAAAACCGGGACTAACCGGTACGAGCAGTACTTC. Protein: CASKTGTNRYEQYF.

This chain joins TRBV7-6 and TRBJ2-5; perhaps TRBD1 as D (6 bases). The germline V gene has CDR1 SGHVS and CDR2 FNYEAQ. Trimming cost V 0 bases and J 1 base, with 9 bases left between them. The CDR3 extends over 15 amino acids. This CDR3 is CASSLAGHFQETQYF. The CDR3 bases are TGTGCCAGCAGCTTAGCGGGACATTTCCAAGAGACCCAGTACTTC.

The chain employs TRBV9 and TRBJ2-1; 9 bases are a match to TRBD1. The CDR3 extends over 15 amino acids. J lost 5 bases, V lost 4 bases, and 7 bases had no gene match. The germline CDR1 and CDR2 sequences are SGDLS and YYNGEE. The CDR3 loop is CASSLRDRVDNEQFF. CDR3 coding DNA: TGTGCCAGCAGCCTACGGGACAGGGTGGACAATGAGCAGTTCTTC.

Regarding this clone: This sample includes further DNA sequences coding for the same CDR3. The chain recombines TRBV7-3 with TRBJ1-1; TRBD1 is a possible D gene (5 bases). The V end was cut by 0 bases, the J end by 6 bases, with 8 bases between. This CDR3 is 13 amino acids long. Germline V gene data show CDR1 as SGHTA and CDR2 as FQGTGA. Written as DNA, the CDR3 is TGTGCCAGCAGCTTAACTGGAGGGGCTGAAGCTTTCTTT. Protein product: CASSLTGGAEAFF.

This clone was counted once. The genes are TRBV7-9 and TRBJ2-1, with D perhaps TRBD2 (5 bases). This CDR3 has 15 residues. Looked up from germline, CDR1 is SEHNR and CDR2 is FQNEAQ (reference sequence). V gave up 7 bases and J gave up 5 bases, with 18 bases separating them. The CDR3 DNA reads as TGTGCCAGCACCGGGGAAGGAAGCGGCCACAATGAGCAGTTCTTC. It specifies CASTGEGSGHNEQFF.